The 3 T cell receptor beta chains in this list originate from one sample, sequenced in a study of PD-1 blockade in classical Hodgkin lymphoma. Sequenced by immunoSEQ multiplex PCR; TCRdb stores in-frame clones only, minus some. The table includes around 28,000 clones, around four fifths detected once. Time point specified: cycle 4 day 1 (C4D1), after more than 5 weeks of nivolumab. Brentuximab vedotin exposure varied among the patients, all of whom had relapsed after autologous stem cell transplantation. Magnetic negative selection was used to purify CD4+ T cells from PBMCs that had been thawed. The specimen comprised CD4+ T cells from blood, sampled before the fourth cycle of nivolumab. The receptors stem from a human donor with classical Hodgkin lymphoma.

The V gene is TRBV11-3, the J gene TRBJ1-1; D possibly corresponds to TRBD1 (6 bases). CDR3 length: 12 amino acids. In germline, CDR1 is SGHNT, CDR2 YENEEA. V lost 4 bases and J 7 bases, leaving 10 bases between the germline ends. The DNA for the CDR3 is TGTGCCAGCAGCTCAAGGGGGGGTGAAGCTTTCTTT. This translates into CASSSRGGEAFF.

V usage is TRBV6-5 and J usage is TRBJ2-3, with D possibly being TRBD2 (6 bases). Germline assignment: CDR1 MNHEY and CDR2 SVGAGI. The CDR3 covers 16 residues. V was trimmed by 0 bases and J by 0 bases, leaving 10 bases between them. The CDR3, as DNA: TGTGCCAGCAGTTACTCGTCTAGCGCTAGCACAGATACGCAGTATTTT. Its protein is CASSYSSSASTDTQYF.

The chain couples TRBV30 to TRBJ2-3; weak D call: TRBD2 (6 bases). Trimming took off 0 bases at V and 5 bases at J, with 6 bases between the two ends. This CDR3 is 12 amino acids long. Germline-derived CDR1 and CDR2 are GTSNPN and SVGIG (reference sequence). CDR3 bases: TGTGCCTGGAGTGTGGGGGGAGATACGCAGTATTTT. Its translation is CAWSVGGDTQYF.